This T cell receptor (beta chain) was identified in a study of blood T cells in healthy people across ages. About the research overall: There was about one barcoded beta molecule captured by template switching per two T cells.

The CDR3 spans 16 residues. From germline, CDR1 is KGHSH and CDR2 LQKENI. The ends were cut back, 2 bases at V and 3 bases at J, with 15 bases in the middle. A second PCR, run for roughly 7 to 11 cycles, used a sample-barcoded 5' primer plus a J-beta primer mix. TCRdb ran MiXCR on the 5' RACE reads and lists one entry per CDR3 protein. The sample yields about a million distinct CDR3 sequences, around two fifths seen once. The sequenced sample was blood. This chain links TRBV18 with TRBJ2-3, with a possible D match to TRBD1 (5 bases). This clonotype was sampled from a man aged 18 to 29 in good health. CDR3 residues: CASSPGNRPGTDTQYF. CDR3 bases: TGTGCCAGCTCACCAGGGAACAGACCAGGGACAGATACGCAGTATTTT.